This TCR beta chain was recorded in a study of blood T cell repertoires in COVID-19. Study-level background: Researchers got acute and convalescent COVID-19 samples from the United States, Italy and Spain. From T cells, B-cell-depleted T cells, or PBMCs came the material, which was cDNA or gDNA.

In the authors' methods: The assay estimated nucleated cells by amplifying reference gene primers. This table comes from immunoSEQ multiplex PCR, and its TCRdb copy is limited to in-frame clones, with some not included. V and J calls and clone size are those listed in that table; D and trimming were worked out from the DNA. The table shows 84,000 or so clones, with roughly 78% occurring only once. CDR3 length: 14 residues. V lost 3 bases, J lost 1 base, and 7 bases lay in between. The germline gives CDR1 SGHNT, CDR2 YENEEA. This sequence was found in a woman of 80 years or more with acute or convalescent COVID-19. The chain recombines TRBV11-3 with TRBJ1-3; TRBD1 is a possible D gene (5 bases). Sequencing used peripheral blood. CDR3 nucleotide sequence: TGTGCCAGCAGCTTCGGGGGATCTGGAAACACCATATATTTT. Its protein is CASSFGGSGNTIYF.